This T cell receptor beta chain came from a study of spatial heterogeneity in lung cancer. General observations from the study: How many expanded intratumoral alpha and beta TCRs were present tracked the tumor mutation count, which was a count of nonsynonymous mutations. Coverage was estimated at around 7% of tumor T cells for alpha chains and roughly 12% for beta chains.

The time point is: sample taken at primary tumor resection. Patients with untreated early-stage non-small cell lung cancer, numbering around 72, were the donors. Whole RNA, isolated from tumor, nontumor lung or frozen PBMC, was sequenced without prior sorting. A word on this clonotype: What it binds is unknown.

In TCRdb, the 5' RACE reads were re-called with MiXCR into one record per CDR3 protein. The table includes 2,800 or so distinct CDR3 sequences, about 6% detected once. Unmatched junction bases numbered 13, after V lost 6 bases and J lost 4 bases. The CDR3 is 19 amino acids. CDR1 ENHRY and CDR2 SYGVKD come from the germline V gene. Material: lung tumor tissue, obtained at surgery. This chain joins TRBV10-3 and TRBJ2-6; 12 nucleotides align to TRBD1. This clonotype was obtained from a male donor with early-stage non-small cell lung cancer. CDR3 amino acids: CAIRVPPGQGAGGANVLTF. The DNA for the CDR3 is TGTGCCATCAGAGTACCCCCGGGACAGGGGGCAGGAGGGGCCAACGTCCTGACTTTC.